The 22 T cell receptor beta chains reported below all come from one sample, sequenced in a study of T and B cells in COVID-19 patients. TRB rearrangements were amplified by multiplex PCR with BIOMED2 TRB-A/B primers. One entry per CDR3 protein results from TCRdb running MiXCR on the multiplex PCR reads. Of 18,000 or so distinct CDR3 sequences detected, 35% to 40% appear once; the ten largest clones hold about 15%. From blood, about 250-500 ng of genomic DNA served as TRB template. Sequencing was performed on blood. Source of these receptors: a human donor with active COVID-19.

The chain recombines TRBV5-6 with TRBJ2-7; D is unclear. Trimming left V 3 bases short and J 3 bases short, with 16 bases between. CDR3 size: 15 residues. Germline V lookup: CDR1 SGHDT, CDR2 YYEEEE. The CDR3 loop is CASSWCEDGNYEQYF. In DNA form, the CDR3 reads TGTGCCAGCAGCTGGTGCGAGGACGGAAACTACGAGCAGTACTTC. Based on the CDR3 plus reference TRBV5-6 and TRBJ2-7, the full variable domain is DAGVTQSPTHLIKTRGQQVTLRCSPKSGHDTVSWYQQALGQGPQFIFQYYEEEERQRGNFPDRFSGHQFPNYSSELNVNALLLGDSALYLCASSWCEDGNYEQYFGPGTRLTVT.

Only a few counts were recorded for this clonotype. This chain joins TRBV15 and TRBJ2-5, with D tentatively TRBD2 (6 bases). Looked up from germline, CDR1 is LNHNV and CDR2 is YYDKDF (reference sequence). Trimming removed 5 bases at V and 5 bases at J, with 9 bases between. The CDR3 length is 12 residues. The CDR3 here is CATSVGGETQYF. CDR3 in DNA: TGTGCCACCAGCGTGGGGGGTGAGACCCAGTACTTC.

This clonotype appeared a few times. The V gene is TRBV6-1, the J gene TRBJ2-2, with D perhaps matching TRBD1 (5 bases). V was clipped by 11 bases and J by 4 bases, with 14 bases between them. Germline-derived CDR1 and CDR2 are MNHNS and SASEGT. The CDR3 is made up of 13 amino acids. The CDR3 is CAHLGRITGELFF. The CDR3 nucleotides read TGTGCCCACCTGGGGCGGATCACCGGGGAGCTGTTTTTT.

This clonotype was found a few times. This chain uses TRBV27 with TRBJ1-4; D gene ambiguous. V lost 3 bases and J 7 bases, leaving 9 bases between the germline ends. CDR1 MNHEY and CDR2 SMNVEV come from the germline V gene (reference sequence). The CDR3 consists of 13 residues. The CDR3 spells CASSFLGTEKLFF. For the CDR3, the DNA is TGTGCCAGCAGTTTTCTGGGTACTGAAAAACTGTTTTTT.

This clonotype has just a few counts. V is TRBV19 and J is TRBJ2-7; 9 nucleotides align to TRBD1. V lost 3 bases, J lost 7 bases, and 10 bases stayed unmatched. Germline CDR1 reads LNHDA; CDR2 reads SQIVND (reference sequence). The CDR3 totals 15 residues. In nucleotides, the CDR3 is TGTGCCAGTAGTATTAGGACAGGGGACCCGGGGGAGCAGTACTTC. Translation gives CASSIRTGDPGEQYF.

Turning to this clonotype: A much larger clonotype is one base distant, so this may be a read error. J is TRBJ2-5 and V is TRBV4-3; D might be TRBD2 (7 bases). The germline gives CDR1 LGHNA, CDR2 YSLEER. The CDR3 consists of 17 residues. The CDR3 region is CSSSQDGRRGAGETQYF. The CDR3 region has the DNA TGCTCCAGCAGCCAAGATGGCCGCCGGGGGGCAGGTGAGACCCAGTACTTC.

This clonotype occurred once. The chain links TRBV21-1 to TRBJ2-2; the table's D call, TRBD1, was not checked against the DNA. TRBV21-1 is tagged as a pseudogene. The CDR3 has 16 residues. The CDR3 nucleotides read TGTGCCAGCAGGTTAAAGGGACAGGGGGCAATCGGGGAGCTGTTTTTT. This translates into CASRLKGQGAIGELFF.

This clonotype has more than one count but fewer than ten. This chain links TRBV6-6 with TRBJ2-6; 7 bases fit TRBD2. This CDR3 contains 15 residues. With V trimmed by 7 bases and J by 2 bases, 5 bases remained unmatched. CDR1 MNHNY and CDR2 SVGAGI come from the germline V gene (reference sequence). The CDR3 nucleotides are TGTGCCAGCACCTCTGCGGGGGCTGGGGCCAACGTCCTGACTTTC. Translating it yields CASTSAGAGANVLTF.

A few counts support this clonotype. The V gene is TRBV19, the J gene TRBJ1-1; 7 bases map to TRBD1. J lost 4 bases, V lost 3 bases, and 5 bases had no gene match. CDR1 and CDR2 from the germline V gene are LNHDA and SQIVND (reference sequence). This CDR3 has 14 residues. The CDR3 loop reads CASSMSGGGTEAFF. CDR3 DNA sequence: TGTGCCAGTAGTATGTCAGGGGGTGGCACTGAAGCTTTCTTT. Complete variable domain (other parts from reference TRBV19 and TRBJ1-1): DGGITQSPKYLFRKEGQNVTLSCEQNLNHDAMYWYRQDPGQGLRLIYYSQIVNDFQKGDIAEGYSVSREKKESFPLTVTSAQKNPTAFYLCASSMSGGGTEAFFGQGTRLTVV.

V is TRBV15 and J is TRBJ1-5; possibly TRBD1 for D (5 bases). Trimming pared 0 bases from V and 4 bases from J, leaving 16 bases between. Germline V gene data show CDR1 as LNHNV and CDR2 as YYDKDF (reference sequence). The length of the CDR3 is 17 residues. CDR3 coding DNA: TGTGCCACCAGCAGAGATCTAGGGTCAGGGACTAATCAGCCCCAGCATTTT. Encoded protein: CATSRDLGSGTNQPQHF.

As for this clonotype: Sequence at one end of the junction differs from germline and may be a read error. J is TRBJ2-3 and V is TRBV6-8, with TRBD2 identical over 12 bases. CDR1 is MNHGY and CDR2 is SAAAGT in the germline V gene. This CDR3 comprises 16 residues. The CDR3: CAISGLAGGSTDTQYF. Written as DNA, the CDR3 is TGTGCCATCAGTGGGCTAGCGGGGGGGAGCACAGATACGCAGTATTTT.

V usage is TRBV19 and J usage is TRBJ2-7; 9 nucleotides align to TRBD1. Germline CDR1 and CDR2: LNHDA and SQIVND (reference sequence). The V segment lost 1 base and the J segment 6 bases; nucleotides outside the gene matches: 4. The CDR3 length is 14 residues. The CDR3 region has the DNA TGTGCCAGTAGTATAGTTGGGACAGGGACCGAGCAGTACGTC. Amino acid sequence: CASSIVGTGTEQYV.

This chain links TRBV18 with TRBJ1-2; tentatively, D is TRBD1 (6 bases). The CDR3 is made up of 13 amino acids. V lost 6 bases to trimming and J lost 4 bases, with 12 bases between them. Germline V CDR1 and CDR2: KGHSH, LQKENI. This CDR3 reads CASSHGQSYGYTF. In DNA form, the CDR3 reads TGTGCCAGCTCGCACGGACAGTCCTATGGCTACACCTTC.

The gene calls are TRBV20-1 and TRBJ1-3; D is uncertain. V gave up 1 base and J gave up 4 bases, with 14 bases separating them. Germline V lookup: CDR1 DFQATT, CDR2 SNEGSKA (reference sequence). CDR3 length: 15 amino acids. CDR3 coding DNA: TGCAGTGCTAGAGCGATACAGCGATTCGGAAACACCATATATTTT. This sequence encodes CSARAIQRFGNTIYF.

This clonotype is labeled medium-sized (0.01 to 0.1%). The chain uses TRBV19 and TRBJ2-1; D possibly matches TRBD1 or TRBD2 (6 bases each). Germline CDR1 and CDR2: LNHDA and SQIVND (reference sequence). The CDR3 sequence is 14 residues long. V lost 3 bases and J 8 bases, leaving 14 bases between the germline ends. The CDR3: CASSIMGGVDEQFF. The CDR3 DNA is TGTGCCAGTAGTATCATGGGGGGCGTCGATGAGCAGTTCTTC.

There are a few counts of this clonotype. The J gene is TRBJ2-5, the V gene TRBV6-6; D may be TRBD2 (7 bases). V lost 2 bases, J lost 5 bases, and 15 bases lay in between. This CDR3 has 15 residues. CDR1 is MNHNY, CDR2 SVGAGI, per germline (reference sequence). The DNA of the CDR3 is TGTGCCAGCAGTTACGGGAGGGGGAGGTCGGAGACCCAGTACTTC. This encodes CASSYGRGRSETQYF.

The chain combines TRBV5-1 with TRBJ2-1; no firm D call. The CDR3 covers 14 residues. CDR1 is SGHRS and CDR2 is YFSETQ in the germline V gene. V lost 3 bases and J lost 5, with 12 bases in between. The CDR3 region is CASSSLVGNNEQFF. The CDR3 DNA reads as TGCGCCAGCAGCTCCTTGGTAGGTAACAATGAGCAGTTCTTC.

This clonotype showed up just a few times. V and J are TRBV5-4 and TRBJ2-7; possibly TRBD1 for D (7 bases). Looked up from germline, CDR1 is SGHNT and CDR2 is YYREEE (reference sequence). The CDR3 sequence is 18 residues long. Trimming took off 4 bases at V and 5 bases at J, with 28 bases between the two ends. CDR3 protein: CASSPRPTGGPQGDEQYV. The CDR3 nucleotides read TGTGCCAGCAGCCCACGCCCCACAGGAGGGCCCCAGGGGGACGAGCAGTACGTC.

The chain has TRBV19 and TRBJ1-3; D might be TRBD1 (6 bases). The CDR3 sequence is 13 residues long. Per germline, CDR1 LNHDA and CDR2 SQIVND (reference sequence). The V end lost 8 bases, the J end lost 4 bases, and 12 bases lay between the germline ends. The CDR3 protein is CASGQNRGNTIYF. The CDR3 DNA follows: TGTGCCAGTGGACAGAACAGGGGAAACACCATATATTTT.

This clonotype counts as medium-sized. The chain links TRBV19 to TRBJ2-3; perhaps TRBD2 as D (5 bases). V shed 4 bases and J shed 2 bases, with 13 bases lying between them. This CDR3 is 15 amino acids long. CDR1 and CDR2 (germline): LNHDA, SQIVND (reference sequence). DNA of the CDR3: TGTGCCAGTAGTAGGTTTAGCGCCAACACAGATACGCAGTATTTT. Protein product: CASSRFSANTDTQYF. Looking up the rest from reference TRBV19 and TRBJ2-3 gives the full variable domain: DGGITQSPKYLFRKEGQNVTLSCEQNLNHDAMYWYRQDPGQGLRLIYYSQIVNDFQKGDIAEGYSVSREKKESFPLTVTSAQKNPTAFYLCASSRFSANTDTQYFGPGTRLTVL.

This clonotype was found many times. CDR3 DNA sequence: TGTGCCAGCAGGCGCGAAGATTCCGAGCAGTACTTC. Protein sequence: CASRREDSEQYF. V gene TRBV27 combines with J gene TRBJ2-7; no clear D gene. The germline CDR1 and CDR2 sequences are MNHEY and SMNVEV (reference sequence). Trimming cost V 6 bases and J 6 bases, with 12 bases left between them. The CDR3 loop spans 12 amino acids.

V is TRBV6-5 and J is TRBJ2-1, with D tentatively TRBD1 (5 bases). V lost 9 bases, J lost 10 bases, and 25 bases lay in between. This CDR3 is built from 15 residues. Germline V gene data show CDR1 as MNHEY and CDR2 as SVGAGI. CDR3 in amino acids: CASSISQGSGSEQFF. CDR3 in DNA: TGTGCCAGTTCCATCTCGCAGGGTTCAGGATCAGAGCAGTTCTTC.